The 28 T cell receptor beta chains presented below share a single source sample, sequenced in a study of blood T cell repertoires in COVID-19. Clones were read by immunoSEQ multiplex PCR, and TCRdb kept only the in-frame ones, dropping some. The sample has approximately 230,000 clones, around nine tenths seen once. Sequenced input: peripheral blood. The receptors here all came from a woman between 40 and 50 years old who had recovered from COVID-19.

The gene calls are TRBV2 and TRBJ1-2, with 11 bases that match TRBD1. In germline, CDR1 is SNHLY, CDR2 FYNNEI. Trimming removed 6 bases from V and 8 bases from J; junction bases left unmatched: 8. The CDR3 has 14 residues. The DNA for the CDR3 is TGTGCCAGCAGACCCGGACAGGGGGCTAGGGGCTACACCTTC. Translating gives CASRPGQGARGYTF. Full variable domain (remainder filled in from reference TRBV2 and TRBJ1-2): EPEVTQTPSHQVTQMGQEVILRCVPISNHLYFYWYRQILGQKVEFLVSFYNNEISEKSEIFDDQFSVERPDGSNFTLKIRSTKLEDSAMYFCASRPGQGARGYTFGSGTRLTVV.

The CDR3 sequence is CASSQEVIAGNEQFF. CDR3 bases: TGTGCCAGCAGCCAAGAGGTAATAGCGGGCAATGAGCAGTTCTTC. The gene calls are TRBV3-1 (or the pseudogene TRBV3-2) and TRBJ2-1; 7 nucleotides match TRBD2. V shed 0 bases, J shed 6 bases, and the junction held 5 bases outside the gene matches. Looked up from germline, CDR1 is LGHDT and CDR2 is YNNKEL (reference sequence). CDR3 length: 15 amino acids.

The rearrangement links TRBV7-3 to TRBJ2-4; a weak D match, TRBD1 (6 bases). The germline V and J ends were trimmed by 0 bases and 1 base, with 13 bases remaining between them. The CDR3 is made up of 17 amino acids. CDR1 SGHTA and CDR2 FQGTGA come from the germline V gene. The CDR3 nucleotides read TGTGCCAGCAGCTTAACGGGCGGGCAGGGGGCCAAAAACATTCAGTACTTC. Translating it yields CASSLTGGQGAKNIQYF.

This clone was counted a few times. The chain couples TRBV6-5 to TRBJ2-2; the match to TRBD1 covers 7 bases. This CDR3 contains 15 residues. With 2 bases clipped from V and 1 base from J, the junction kept 1 base outside the gene matches. Germline CDR1 MNHEY, CDR2 SVGAGI. CDR3 coding DNA: TGTGCCAGCAGTTACGGGGACAGGAACACCGGGGAGCTGTTTTTT. Translation gives CASSYGDRNTGELFF.

V usage is TRBV19 and J usage is TRBJ2-7; 10 bases are a match to TRBD1. Germline V gene lookup returns CDR1 LNHDA and CDR2 SQIVND (reference sequence). J lost 4 bases, V lost 0 bases, and 3 bases had no gene match. CDR3 size: 15 residues. CDR3 DNA sequence: TGTGCCAGTAGTATAGATGCGGGACAGGGGTACGAGCAGTACTTC. Amino acids: CASSIDAGQGYEQYF.

This clone was counted a few times. The chain employs TRBV7-2 and TRBJ1-6; D remains ambiguous. The CDR3 sequence is 15 residues long. V shed 0 bases and J shed 0 bases, with 3 bases lying between them. CDR1 is SGHTA, CDR2 FQGNSA, per germline. The DNA for the CDR3 is TGTGCCAGCAGCTTAGCCAGCTCCTATAATTCACCCCTCCACTTT. Amino acid sequence: CASSLASSYNSPLHF.

The table lists this clone with a count of one. The chain is built from TRBV7-9 and TRBJ1-1; D is unresolved. Germline V gene data show CDR1 as SEHNR and CDR2 as FQNEAQ (reference sequence). The length of the CDR3 is 16 residues. Trimming removed 1 base from V and 1 base from J, with 13 bases in between. As DNA, the CDR3 is TGTGCCAGCAGCTTAGGACCGCCTTGGGCGAACACTGAAGCTTTCTTT. It encodes CASSLGPPWANTEAFF.

The chain has TRBV29-1 and TRBJ1-1, with a weak D call TRBD1 (6 bases). The V end lost 1 base, the J end lost 4 bases, and 13 bases lay between the germline ends. Germline values: CDR1 SQVTM, CDR2 ANQGSEA. CDR3 size: 14 residues. Here the CDR3 reads CSVEVGQGTTEAFF. CDR3 DNA: TGCAGCGTTGAAGTTGGGCAGGGGACCACTGAAGCTTTCTTT.

The chain links TRBV18 to TRBJ1-6; TRBD1 might be the D (5 bases). The CDR3 runs to 14 residues. Trimming shortened V by 0 bases and J by 8 bases, and 8 bases separated the two germline ends. CDR1 is KGHSH, CDR2 LQKENI, per germline. The chain's CDR3 is CASSPPWGDSPLHF. CDR3 bases: TGTGCCAGCTCACCACCATGGGGGGATTCACCCCTCCACTTT.

V is TRBV5-1 and J is TRBJ2-2; the D gene is possibly TRBD1 (6 bases). This CDR3 is 14 amino acids long. Trimming left V 2 bases short and J 7 bases short, with 12 bases between. Germline V gives CDR1 SGHRS, CDR2 YFSETQ. In nucleotides, the CDR3 is TGCGCCAGCAGCTTCTCAGGGGTTGACGGGGAGCTGTTTTTT. This translates into CASSFSGVDGELFF.

The genes are TRBV11-2 and TRBJ2-2, with 9 bases aligning to TRBD2. CDR1 is SGHAT and CDR2 is FQNNGV in the germline V gene. V gave up 1 base and J gave up 2 bases; unmatched junction bases: 2. CDR3 length: 16 residues. The CDR3 DNA reads as TGTGCCAGCAGCTTAGGGGGACTAGCTAACACCGGGGAGCTGTTTTTT. It codes for CASSLGGLANTGELFF.

This clone has just one count. This chain joins TRBV2 and TRBJ1-1, with D unclear. Trimming cost V 6 bases and J 3 bases, with 11 bases left between them. CDR1 SNHLY and CDR2 FYNNEI come from the germline V gene. The CDR3 is 13 residues long. The CDR3 spells CASRNSRDTEAFF. As DNA, the CDR3 is TGTGCCAGCAGGAACAGTCGTGACACTGAAGCTTTCTTT.

V usage is TRBV28 and J usage is TRBJ2-1; TRBD1 might be the D (6 bases). Trimming shortened V by 5 bases and J by 4 bases, and 15 bases separated the two germline ends. The CDR3 runs to 15 residues. Germline-derived CDR1 and CDR2 are MDHEN and SYDVKM. The CDR3 DNA reads as TGTGCCAGCAGTCTAGGGACACAGGGTTACAATGAGCAGTTCTTC. Its translation is CASSLGTQGYNEQFF.

This clone has only one observation. This chain uses TRBV11-3 with TRBJ2-1; 11 bases map to TRBD2. Unmatched junction bases numbered 9, after V lost 2 bases and J lost 9 bases. Germline CDR1 SGHNT, CDR2 YENEEA. This CDR3 region has 16 residues. The DNA for the CDR3 is TGTGCCAGCAGCTTAAAGATAGCGGGAGGGGGGAGTGAGCAGTTCTTC. Translating it yields CASSLKIAGGGSEQFF. Complete variable domain (other parts from reference TRBV11-3 and TRBJ2-1): EAGVVQSPRYKIIEKKQPVAFWCNPISGHNTLYWYLQNLGQGPELLIRYENEEAVDDSQLPKDRFSAERLKGVDSTLKIQPAELGDSAVYLCASSLKIAGGGSEQFFGPGTRLTVL.

This chain joins TRBV10-3 and TRBJ1-5; 8 bases are shared with TRBD1. Trimming cost V 2 bases and J 6 bases; bases outside gene matches: 6. CDR1 is ENHRY, CDR2 SYGVKD, per germline. CDR3 length equals 15 residues. The CDR3, as DNA: TGTGCCATCAGTGAGAACCAGGGGGCGGTTCAGCCCCAGCATTTT. This encodes CAISENQGAVQPQHF.

The chain joins TRBV19 to TRBJ2-1; 12 nucleotides align to TRBD2. Trimming cost V 5 bases and J 7 bases; bases outside gene matches: 6. The CDR3 spans 15 residues. Germline lookup yields CDR1 LNHDA and CDR2 SQIVND (reference sequence). The chain's CDR3 is CASSVLAGGRNEQFF. The DNA of the CDR3 is TGTGCCAGTAGTGTACTAGCGGGAGGAAGAAATGAGCAGTTCTTC.

V usage is TRBV7-9 and J usage is TRBJ1-4, with TRBD1 identical over 7 bases. The germline V gene has CDR1 SEHNR and CDR2 FQNEAQ (reference sequence). CDR3 size: 17 residues. J was trimmed by 0 bases and V by 3 bases; bases with no gene match: 7. The CDR3 loop is CASSFVAGQTTNEKLFF. In DNA, the CDR3 is TGTGCCAGCAGCTTTGTAGCGGGACAGACAACTAATGAAAAACTGTTTTTT.

The chain has TRBV2 and TRBJ2-2; tentatively, D is TRBD1 (6 bases). The CDR3 totals 13 residues. Trimming left V 6 bases short and J 4 bases short, with 9 bases between. Germline CDR1 is SNHLY and CDR2 is FYNNEI. The CDR3 nucleotides read TGTGCCAGCAGCGGACAGTTCACCGGGGAGCTGTTTTTT. Translating gives CASSGQFTGELFF.

The V and J genes are TRBV4-3 and TRBJ1-4; TRBD1 agrees at 7 bases. The V and J ends lost 4 bases and 0 bases, in that order; junction bases with no gene match: 17. CDR1 and CDR2 from the germline V gene are LGHNA and YSLEER. The length of the CDR3 is 20 residues. The CDR3 is CASSLNSGTADFATNEKLFF. The CDR3 DNA reads TGCGCCAGCAGCCTAAACTCCGGGACAGCGGATTTTGCAACTAATGAAAAACTGTTTTTT.

J is TRBJ2-7 and V is TRBV19; a weak D match, TRBD2 (6 bases). CDR1 is LNHDA, CDR2 SQIVND, per germline (reference sequence). Trimming took off 9 bases at V and 1 base at J, with 13 bases between the two ends. There are 13 residues in the CDR3. This CDR3 reads CARIGTGSYEQYF. The CDR3 bases are TGTGCCAGAATCGGGACTGGATCCTACGAGCAGTACTTC.

This clone was seen once. The rearrangement joins TRBV7-3 to TRBJ1-6; 8 nucleotides agree with TRBD1. The CDR3 loop spans 13 amino acids. Germline trimming cut 5 bases from V and 10 bases from J; bases unmatched to any gene: 4. Germline V gene lookup returns CDR1 SGHTA and CDR2 FQGTGA. The CDR3 DNA reads as TGTGCCAGCAGCGGGACAGGAGGATCACCCCTCCACTTT. It specifies CASSGTGGSPLHF. The variable domain in full, completed from reference TRBV7-3 and TRBJ1-6, reads GAGVSQTPSNKVTEKGKYVELRCDPISGHTALYWYRQSLGQGPEFLIYFQGTGAADDSGLPNDRFFAVRPEGSVSTLKIQRTERGDSAVYLCASSGTGGSPLHFGNGTRLTVT.

This clone was recorded only once. The V gene is TRBV7-2, the J gene TRBJ2-1; 8 bases agree with TRBD2. With V trimmed by 3 bases and J by 8 bases, 12 bases remained unmatched. Germline-derived CDR1 and CDR2 are SGHTA and FQGNSA. The CDR3 runs 16 residues. CDR3: CASSFSSGGKGHEQFF. CDR3 DNA: TGTGCCAGCAGCTTTTCAAGCGGGGGCAAGGGCCATGAGCAGTTCTTC.

This sequence joins TRBV2 and TRBJ2-3; weak D call: TRBD2 (6 bases). The CDR3 sequence is 15 residues long. The V gene lost 4 bases and the J gene lost 5 bases, with 16 bases spanning the gap. Germline V gene lookup returns CDR1 SNHLY and CDR2 FYNNEI. The CDR3 DNA sequence: TGTGCCAGCAGTGCGGCTGGAGGGGCGATAGATACGCAGTATTTT. Encoded protein: CASSAAGGAIDTQYF.

Turning to this clone: A junction boundary mismatches the germline segment, possibly from a read error. The chain joins TRBV7-7 to TRBJ2-1; TRBD2 matches at 8 bases. The CDR3 length is 15 residues. Germline assignment: CDR1 SSHAT and CDR2 FNYEAQ (reference sequence). The CDR3 protein is CASSSSGGAGVEQFF. The CDR3 DNA follows: TGTGCTAGCAGCTCCTCGGGGGGGGCCGGCGTTGAGCAGTTCTTC.

V and J are TRBV6-2 or TRBV6-3 and TRBJ2-7; 9 nucleotides agree with TRBD1. V trimming: 5 bases; J trimming: 3 bases; junction bases outside the gene matches: 8. This CDR3 contains 15 residues. Germline V gene lookup returns CDR1 MNHEY and CDR2 SVGEGT. The CDR3 DNA follows: TGTGCCAGCAGTAAAAGACAGGGGGGTATCTACGAGCAGTACTTC. As protein: CASSKRQGGIYEQYF.

The chain is built from TRBV5-1 and TRBJ1-2, with TRBD1 as a possible D gene (5 bases). Trimming took 4 bases from V and 0 from J, leaving 13 bases between them. The CDR3 is made up of 15 amino acids. The germline V gene encodes CDR1 SGHRS and CDR2 YFSETQ. CDR3: CASSAGWGTNYGYTF. For the CDR3, the DNA is TGCGCCAGCAGCGCGGGGTGGGGGACTAACTATGGCTACACCTTC.

The rearrangement uses TRBV28 and TRBJ1-2; 12 nucleotides line up with TRBD1. The length of the CDR3 is 17 residues. CDR1 and CDR2 from the germline V gene are MDHEN and SYDVKM. With 4 bases clipped from V and 0 bases from J, the junction kept 6 bases outside the gene matches. The DNA of the CDR3 is TGTGCCAGCAGTTCCTCCGGGACAGGGGGCTCTAACTATGGCTACACCTTC. It specifies CASSSSGTGGSNYGYTF.

The chain has TRBV21-1 and TRBJ1-5. TRBV21-1 is tagged as a pseudogene. The CDR3 length is 13 residues. The CDR3 bases are TGTGCCAGCAGCAAAAAAGCGTTCCGGCCCCAGCATTTT. As protein: CASSKKAFRPQHF.